The 17 T cell receptor beta chains below were found in one sample sequenced in a study of regulatory T cells in long-lasting Graves disease. To make TCR beta libraries, researchers used iRepertoire HTBI primers and Arm-PCR of CDR3 regions. A single record per CDR3 protein comes from TCRdb applying MiXCR to the multiplex PCR reads. The sample holds a few hundred thousand distinct CDR3 sequences, less than 25% seen once. Time point defined: persistent/refractory GD, antithyroid drugs over 5 years with positive TRAb. Extracted PBMC RNA gave rise to the TCR library. This specimen consisted of peripheral blood mononuclear cells (PBMCs), obtained when the disease was refractory, from a patient treated with antithyroid drugs. These receptor sequences come from a female donor with Graves disease.

This clonotype has ten or more counts. The rearrangement links TRBV12-3 or TRBV12-4 to TRBJ2-5, with 10 bases aligning to TRBD2. The CDR3 contains 15 residues. V dropped 6 bases and J dropped 4; count of bases not matched to a gene: 8. Written as DNA, the CDR3 is TGTGCCAGCAGCCCCGAGCGGGAGGGAGGAGAGACCCAGTACTTC. Protein sequence: CASSPEREGGETQYF.

The chain has TRBV29-1 and TRBJ2-2; 13 bases align to TRBD2. The CDR3 loop spans 15 amino acids. Trimming at V came to 7 bases and at J to 5 bases, leaving 7 bases not matched to a gene. CDR1 is SQVTM, CDR2 ANQGSEA, per germline. The CDR3 sequence: CSATGTSGITGELFF. In DNA form, the CDR3 reads TGCAGCGCCACCGGGACTAGCGGGATAACCGGGGAGCTGTTTTTT.

This clonotype has just a few counts. The V call is TRBV5-1, the J call TRBJ2-7; 8 bases map to TRBD1. The CDR3 is made up of 16 amino acids. The junction had 9 bases not matched to a gene; V was cut back by 0 bases and J by 4 bases. CDR1 and CDR2 from the germline V gene are SGHRS and YFSETQ. For the CDR3, the DNA is TGCGCCAGCAGCTTGGGGGGCCAGGGGGCATGGTACGAGCAGTACTTC. Protein sequence: CASSLGGQGAWYEQYF.

Points on this clonotype: Possible read error: a much larger clone is one base away. The chain's CDR3 is CASSSLGTPYEQYF. CDR3 bases: TGTGCCAGCAGCTCCTTGGGGACCCCCTACGAGCAGTACTTC. This rearrangement joins TRBV28 to TRBJ2-7; D could derive from TRBD1 or TRBD2 (5 bases each). The CDR3 is made up of 14 amino acids. V lost 6 bases and J 2 bases, leaving 14 bases between the germline ends. The germline gives CDR1 MDHEN, CDR2 SYDVKM.

There are many counts of this clonotype. The V call is TRBV6-1, the J call TRBJ1-2; D call uncertain. The CDR3 covers 14 residues. V shed 7 bases and J shed 7 bases, with 19 bases lying between them. Germline CDR1 and CDR2: MNHNS and SASEGT. In nucleotides, the CDR3 is TGTGCCAGCATAGTTTCCTGGCCCGTCGGTGGCTACACCTTC. The encoded protein is CASIVSWPVGGYTF.

V and J are TRBV2 and TRBJ2-3, with D hard to call. Germline CDR1 SNHLY, CDR2 FYNNEI. The V end was cut by 6 bases, the J end by 3 bases, with 7 bases between. This CDR3 has 12 residues. CDR3 DNA sequence: TGTGCCAGCAGAACGGCGACAGATACGCAGTATTTT. Its translation is CASRTATDTQYF.

This clonotype was seen ten or more times. V usage is TRBV12-3 or TRBV12-4 and J usage is TRBJ1-1, with D tentatively TRBD1 (5 bases). The CDR3 is made up of 15 amino acids. Trimming stripped 2 bases from V and 3 bases from J, with 13 bases between. The DNA for the CDR3 is TGTGCCAGCAGTTTAAGCGCAGGGCCGGACACTGAAGCTTTCTTT. Its translation is CASSLSAGPDTEAFF.

This clonotype was seen a few times. V usage is TRBV6-2 or TRBV6-3 and J usage is TRBJ1-1, with D maybe TRBD1 (5 bases). CDR1 is MNHEY and CDR2 is SVGEGT in the germline V gene. The germline V and J ends were trimmed by 2 bases and 3 bases, with 28 bases remaining between them. The CDR3 is 20 residues long. The CDR3 DNA reads as TGTGCCAGCAGTTACGGGGGTGGAGGGGCAGCAACTTACCGATACACTGAAGCTTTCTTT. Residues: CASSYGGGGAATYRYTEAFF.

V and J are TRBV5-6 and TRBJ1-2, with D uncertain. Germline values: CDR1 SGHDT, CDR2 YYEEEE. The CDR3 length is 15 residues. Trimming pared 0 bases from V and 0 bases from J, leaving 9 bases between. The CDR3 region is CASSLGVGTNYGYTF. CDR3 nucleotide sequence: TGTGCCAGCAGCTTGGGGGTCGGGACTAACTATGGCTACACCTTC.

The chain couples TRBV2 to TRBJ2-2; 7 bases agree with TRBD2. After removal of 5 bases from V and 1 base from J, the junction contained 7 bases not matched to a gene. Germline CDR1 is SNHLY and CDR2 is FYNNEI. There are 16 residues in the CDR3. The CDR3 here is CASSPPASGNTGELFF. The CDR3 DNA sequence: TGTGCCAGCAGTCCTCCGGCTAGCGGGAACACCGGGGAGCTGTTTTTT.

The sample holds a few counts of this clonotype. V and J are TRBV19 and TRBJ2-7, with D possibly being TRBD1 or TRBD2 (5 bases each). V was cut by 1 base and J by 4 bases, with 14 bases left in between. The length of the CDR3 is 15 residues. The germline V gene encodes CDR1 LNHDA and CDR2 SQIVND (reference sequence). The CDR3 DNA reads as TGTGCCAGTAGTATAGTCGGGACCGATCTTTACGAGCAGTACTTC. Its translation: CASSIVGTDLYEQYF.

About this clonotype itself: It is likely a read error: a sequence one base away is far more abundant. Since no conserved phenylalanine or tryptophan closes the CDR3, a read error is the likely cause. The V gene is TRBV2, the J gene TRBJ2-7; no reliable D call. Trimming took off 5 bases at V and 2 bases at J, with 7 bases between the two ends. The CDR3 is 12 residues long. CDR1 SNHLY and CDR2 FYNNEI come from the germline V gene. This CDR3 reads CASSTVPYEQYL. CDR3 sequence (DNA): TGTGCCAGCAGTACAGTTCCCTACGAGCAGTACCTC.

The rearrangement joins TRBV11-2 to TRBJ1-6, with D possibly matching TRBD1 (5 bases). V dropped 6 bases and J dropped 10 bases, with 16 bases sitting between them. The CDR3 sequence is 14 residues long. Looked up from germline, CDR1 is SGHAT and CDR2 is FQNNGV. DNA for the CDR3: TGTGCCAGCAGTCGGCAGGGCAGGGAGTCACCCCTCCACTTT. Translated, it gives CASSRQGRESPLHF.

J is TRBJ1-1 and V is TRBV7-2, with D hard to call. The CDR3 sequence is 15 residues long. Germline V gene data show CDR1 as SGHTA and CDR2 as FQGNSA. V was shortened by 5 bases and J by 4 bases, with 17 bases between the two germline ends. CDR3 in amino acids: CASSGRTASTTEAFF. The CDR3 DNA sequence: TGTGCCAGCAGCGGCAGGACGGCCAGTACCACTGAAGCTTTCTTT.

This clonotype was recorded only once. The DNA for the CDR3 is TGTGCCAGCAGCCCCTGGGGAAGCGGAGGGAATGAGCAGTTCTTC. Translating it yields CASSPWGSGGNEQFF. This chain links TRBV6-2 or TRBV6-3 with TRBJ2-1, with D tentatively TRBD2 (6 bases). The CDR3 consists of 15 residues. CDR1 and CDR2 from the germline V gene are MNHEY and SVGEGT. V was clipped by 6 bases and J by 7 bases, with 19 bases between them.

The sample holds one count of this clonotype. This sequence joins TRBV11-1 and TRBJ1-1; 7 bases match TRBD1. The V and J ends lost 4 bases and 10 bases, in that order; junction bases with no gene match: 9. This CDR3 region has 13 residues. The V gene's germline CDR1 is SGHAT and CDR2 FQDESV (reference sequence). CDR3 sequence reads: CASSSGTDTRAFF. The CDR3 DNA reads as TGTGCCAGCAGCTCCGGGACAGACACACGAGCTTTCTTT.

The sample holds many counts of this clonotype. The chain employs TRBV3-1 and TRBJ1-1; perhaps TRBD1 as D (5 bases). The CDR3 extends over 14 amino acids. Per the germline V gene, CDR1 is LGHDT and CDR2 is YNNKEL (reference sequence). The V end was cut by 1 base, the J end by 3 bases, with 9 bases between. The CDR3 reads CASSQGTIDTEAFF. DNA of the CDR3: TGTGCCAGCAGCCAAGGGACAATAGACACTGAAGCTTTCTTT.